This TCR beta chain was recovered during a study of blood T cells in healthy people across ages. The length of the CDR3 is 15 residues. Germline CDR1 SGHDT, CDR2 YYEEEE. V was pared by 0 bases and J by 2 bases, with 6 bases between. There are many counts of this clonotype. Primers used in a second PCR of about 6 to 11 cycles were a sample-barcoded 5' primer and a J-beta primer mix. TCRdb processed the 5' RACE reads anew with MiXCR; each CDR3 protein has one entry. Seen here are fewer than 1,000,000 distinct CDR3 sequences, about 46% observed once, and the top ten hold around 18%. This sequence joins TRBV5-6 and TRBJ2-6; D is unresolved. The clonotype originates from a man older than 75 in good health. Sequenced material: blood. The DNA for the CDR3 is TGTGCCAGCAGCTTGGTGGGCGCTGGGGCCAACGTCCTGACTTTC. It codes for CASSLVGAGANVLTF.